A single sample is the source of the 21 T cell receptor beta chains below, sequenced in a study of T cells in Graves' hyperthyroidism and ophthalmopathy. Using RNA transcripts as the source, TCR beta CDR3 regions were amplified. Using the HTBI primer set, a first-round RT-PCR was run on the TCR CDR3. TCRdb ran MiXCR on the multiplex PCR reads and lists one entry per CDR3 protein. The sample shows fewer than 350,000 distinct CDR3 sequences, approximately 14% of them seen only once. The specimen was blood. These receptors originate from a woman aged 50 to 60 with Graves' hyperthyroidism that later progressed to Graves' ophthalmopathy.

This clonotype was counted at least ten times. V usage is TRBV20-1 and J usage is TRBJ2-3; D not resolved. The V end was cut by 0 bases, the J end by 0 bases, with 4 bases between. CDR1 and CDR2 (germline): DFQATT, SNEGSKA (reference sequence). This CDR3 region has 13 residues. CDR3 DNA: TGCAGTGCTAGAGATGGCAGCACAGATACGCAGTATTTT. It encodes CSARDGSTDTQYF.

As for this clonotype: This may arise from a read error, as a much more abundant clone is one base away. This chain connects TRBV28 to TRBJ2-2; 8 bases are shared with TRBD2. The CDR3 has 15 residues. The germline CDR1 and CDR2 sequences are MDHEN and SYDVKM. The CDR3 DNA reads as TGTGCCAGCAGTTTAAGCGGGAGACGTCCCGGGGAGCTGTCTTTT. Residues: CASSLSGRRPGELSF.

This clonotype was observed at least ten times. This rearrangement joins TRBV5-1 to TRBJ1-1; TRBD1 is a possible D gene (6 bases). This CDR3 has 16 residues. The germline V gene encodes CDR1 SGHRS and CDR2 YFSETQ. Between the trimmed V and J ends, which lost 3 bases and 2 bases, there was a span of 17 bases. CDR3 bases: TGCGCCAGCAGCTCGTCAGTTGGAGGGGGAAACACTGAAGCTTTCTTT. Translation gives CASSSSVGGGNTEAFF.

This clonotype was found many times. The rearrangement uses TRBV7-2 and TRBJ2-5; 10 bases agree with TRBD2. CDR1 is SGHTA and CDR2 is FQGNSA in the germline V gene. The CDR3 loop spans 15 amino acids. V gave up 3 bases and J gave up 3 bases; unmatched junction bases: 4. In DNA form, the CDR3 reads TGTGCCAGCAGCTTTAGCGGGAGGAGTGAAGAGACCCAGTACTTC. It specifies CASSFSGRSEETQYF.

The chain has TRBV5-4 and TRBJ2-5, with TRBD2 identical over 7 bases. The CDR3 totals 16 residues. Trimming cost V 0 bases and J 5 bases; bases outside gene matches: 10. Germline CDR1 SGHNT, CDR2 YYREEE (reference sequence). The CDR3 DNA reads as TGTGCCAGCAGCTTGGGGTTGGCGATGGGGGGGGAGACCCAGTACTTC. Protein sequence: CASSLGLAMGGETQYF.

The genes are TRBV20-1 and TRBJ1-6; perhaps TRBD1 as D (6 bases). Trimming pared 0 bases from V and 13 bases from J, leaving 10 bases between. The CDR3 is 12 amino acids. CDR1 and CDR2 from the germline V gene are DFQATT and SNEGSKA (reference sequence). CDR3 nucleotide sequence: TGCAGTGCTAGAGACGGACAGCAGCCCCTCCACTTT. This sequence encodes CSARDGQQPLHF.

This clonotype was seen many times. V usage is TRBV7-2 and J usage is TRBJ1-1, with a weak D call TRBD1 (6 bases). This CDR3 has 12 amino acids. Germline V CDR1 and CDR2: SGHTA, FQGNSA. Between the trimmed V and J ends, which lost 6 bases and 5 bases, there was a span of 10 bases. The CDR3 DNA reads TGTGCCAGCAGGCCGAGGGGGACTGAAGCTTTCTTT. It translates to CASRPRGTEAFF.

This clonotype has a count of ten or more. The rearrangement uses TRBV18 and TRBJ1-1, with TRBD1 matching over 7 bases. The V and J ends lost 2 bases and 1 base, in that order; junction bases with no gene match: 4. CDR1 is KGHSH and CDR2 is LQKENI in the germline V gene. This CDR3 spans 15 amino acids. This chain's CDR3 is CASSPGQERNTEAFF. CDR3 DNA: TGTGCCAGCTCACCAGGACAGGAACGGAACACTGAAGCTTTCTTT.

This clonotype was observed a handful of times. The chain employs TRBV5-6 and TRBJ1-6; no definite D call. The CDR3 has 15 amino acids. CDR1 is SGHDT, CDR2 YYEEEE, per germline. Trimming took 1 base from V and 9 from J, leaving 14 bases between them. CDR3 loop: CASSLKLARSSPLHF. The CDR3 DNA reads TGTGCCAGCAGCTTGAAGTTAGCGAGGAGTTCACCCCTCCACTTT.

The chain links TRBV3-1 to TRBJ2-2; tentative D call: TRBD2 (5 bases). Germline CDR1 and CDR2: LGHDT and YNNKEL (reference sequence). The CDR3 consists of 16 residues. Trimming removed 11 bases at V and 3 bases at J, with 22 bases between. The CDR3 coding sequence is TGTGCCTGCATGCAGGTACGAGGGTCTTACACCGGGGAGCTGTTTTTT. Translated: CACMQVRGSYTGELFF. Supplemented by reference TRBV3-1 and TRBJ2-2, the full variable domain reads DTAVSQTPKYLVTQMGNDKSIKCEQNLGHDTMYWYKQDSKKFLKIMFSYNNKELIINETVPNRFSPKSPDKAHLNLHINSLELGDSAVYFCACMQVRGSYTGELFFGEGSRLTVL.

This clonotype was detected only a few times. This rearrangement joins TRBV7-9 to TRBJ1-1, with TRBD1 identical over 9 bases. V dropped 5 bases and J dropped 1; count of bases not matched to a gene: 5. There are 15 residues in the CDR3. From germline, CDR1 is SEHNR and CDR2 FQNEAQ (reference sequence). Here the CDR3 reads CASSGDRVRNTEAFF. The CDR3 nucleotides read TGTGCCAGCAGCGGGGACAGGGTTCGGAACACTGAAGCTTTCTTT.

This clonotype was seen many times. The chain recombines TRBV27 with TRBJ1-5, with D unclear. Looked up from germline, CDR1 is MNHEY and CDR2 is SMNVEV (reference sequence). V dropped 2 bases and J dropped 0 bases, with 14 bases sitting between them. The length of the CDR3 is 17 residues. The CDR3 sequence is CASSLRGSPFSNQPQHF. The CDR3 region has the DNA TGTGCCAGCAGTTTACGAGGTTCCCCTTTTAGCAATCAGCCCCAGCATTTT.

The sample holds many counts of this clonotype. Its ends do not fully match the called genes, so a read error is possible. The CDR3 loop is CSARDVRDGTYEQYF. The CDR3, as DNA: TGCAGTGCTCGAGACGTCCGGGACGGAACCTACGAGCAGTACTTC. The V call is TRBV20-1, the J call TRBJ2-7; TRBD1 or TRBD2 may be the D gene (5 bases each). Germline lookup yields CDR1 DFQATT and CDR2 SNEGSKA (reference sequence). CDR3 length: 15 amino acids.

In its sample, this clonotype was seen many times. The chain combines TRBV18 with TRBJ2-7; 7 nucleotides agree with TRBD1. V shed 3 bases, J shed 0 bases, and the junction held 2 bases outside the gene matches. Germline V gene data show CDR1 as KGHSH and CDR2 as LQKENI. The CDR3 runs 14 residues. The CDR3 here is CASSPGTASYEQYF. CDR3 sequence (DNA): TGTGCCAGCTCACCCGGGACAGCCTCCTACGAGCAGTACTTC.

This clonotype was counted between two and nine times. The genes are TRBV20-1 and TRBJ2-2, with 8 bases fitting TRBD1. V dropped 5 bases and J dropped 5; count of bases not matched to a gene: 10. This CDR3 is 15 amino acids long. The germline CDR1 and CDR2 sequences are DFQATT and SNEGSKA (reference sequence). The CDR3 region has the DNA TGCAGTGCTGGGGCCCAGGGGGCCTGGACCGGGGAGCTGTTTTTT. Translation: CSAGAQGAWTGELFF.

This clonotype was picked up a small number of times. The CDR3 DNA reads as TGTGCCAGCAGTTCGCTCACGAGCTCCTATAATTCACCCCTCCACTTT. Protein sequence: CASSSLTSSYNSPLHF. This chain links TRBV6-5 with TRBJ1-6; no clear D. The V and J ends lost 4 bases and 0 bases respectively, with 10 bases between them. This CDR3 contains 16 residues. Germline V lookup: CDR1 MNHEY, CDR2 SVGAGI.

The chain uses TRBV20-1 and TRBJ2-3; 13 nucleotides agree with TRBD2. The trim removed 6 bases at V and 1 base at J, leaving 10 bases unmatched. The CDR3 extends over 17 amino acids. Per the germline V gene, CDR1 is DFQATT and CDR2 is SNEGSKA (reference sequence). CDR3 residues: CSAFIRLAGGRTDTQYF. For the CDR3, the DNA is TGCAGTGCGTTCATCCGACTAGCGGGAGGTCGCACAGATACGCAGTATTTT.

This clonotype has a count of ten or more. The CDR3 coding sequence is TGTGCCAGCAGCTCCTCGGCTAGCGGGATCGAGCAGTACTTC. As protein: CASSSSASGIEQYF. The V and J genes are TRBV7-6 and TRBJ2-7, with 9 bases that match TRBD2. Germline loops: CDR1 SGHVS, CDR2 FNYEAQ. This CDR3 region has 14 residues. V trimming: 4 bases; J trimming: 6 bases; junction bases outside the gene matches: 7. The complete variable domain, with remaining parts taken from reference TRBV7-6 and TRBJ2-7, reads GAGVSQSPRYKVTKRGQDVALRCDPISGHVSLYWYRQALGQGPEFLTYFNYEAQQDKSGLPNDRFSAERPEGSISTLTIQRTEQRDSAMYRCASSSSASGIEQYFGPGTRLTVT.

This clonotype has a count of ten or more. The chain employs TRBV6-1 and TRBJ1-6; perhaps TRBD1 as D (5 bases). V was pared by 5 bases and J by 3 bases, with 11 bases between. The CDR3 consists of 15 residues. Germline assignment: CDR1 MNHNS and CDR2 SASEGT. The CDR3 region is CASSSTGNYNSPLHF. For the CDR3, the DNA is TGTGCCAGCAGTTCAACAGGAAACTATAATTCACCCCTCCACTTT.

The CDR3 sequence is CASSQTDGGNTEAFF. CDR3 DNA sequence: TGCGCCAGCAGCCAAACTGACGGAGGGAACACTGAAGCTTTCTTT. The chain employs TRBV4-1 and TRBJ1-1; D uncertain. From germline, CDR1 is MGHRA and CDR2 YSYEKL. The length of the CDR3 is 15 residues. V was trimmed by 2 bases and J by 1 base, leaving 11 bases between them.

There are many counts of this clonotype. J is TRBJ2-5 and V is TRBV18; D call uncertain. Germline values: CDR1 KGHSH, CDR2 LQKENI. V gave up 6 bases and J gave up 5 bases, with 16 bases separating them. CDR3 length: 14 residues. The CDR3 loop is CASSPSYLMETQYF. CDR3 DNA sequence: TGTGCCAGCTCCCCCTCCTACTTAATGGAGACCCAGTACTTC. Together with reference TRBV18 and TRBJ2-5, the CDR3 gives the full variable domain: NAGVMQNPRHLVRRRGQEARLRCSPMKGHSHVYWYRQLPEEGLKFMVYLQKENIIDESGMPKERFSAEFPKEGPSILRIQQVVRGDSAAYFCASSPSYLMETQYFGPGTRLLVL.